This T cell receptor beta chain was sequenced for a study of T cell repertoires in cytomegalovirus infection. Turning to the study itself: Public TCR beta signatures indicated both CMV infection and matching HLA type.

Overall study findings and caveats: The ex vivo response was dominated by HLA-C-restricted CMV-specific TCR beta clonotypes. Public TCR beta family frequency separated CMV-and-HLA carriers, including in an independent cohort.

TCRdb analysed the reads with MiXCR anew, one entry per CDR3 protein. The sample holds around 260,000 distinct CDR3 sequences, approximately 9.1% seen once. This clonotype was recorded at least ten times. No antigen is known for it. This CDR3 comprises 15 residues. Germline V CDR1 and CDR2: LNHDA, SQIVND (reference sequence). Trimming took 3 bases from V and 3 from J, leaving 14 bases between them. J is TRBJ1-2 and V is TRBV19; D unclear. This clonotype was obtained from a human donor in good health (CMV status not recorded). Some clones in this sample may be carry-over from other donors' samples. The sample was PBMCs. CDR3 residues: CASSISLGAHYGYTF. Here the CDR3 DNA reads TGTGCCAGTAGTATTTCATTGGGAGCACACTATGGCTACACCTTC. Complete variable domain (other parts from reference TRBV19 and TRBJ1-2): DGGITQSPKYLFRKEGQNVTLSCEQNLNHDAMYWYRQDPGQGLRLIYYSQIVNDFQKGDIAEGYSVSREKKESFPLTVTSAQKNPTAFYLCASSISLGAHYGYTFGSGTRLTVV.